Below are 4 T cell receptor beta chains sequenced from a single sample in a study of shared clonotypes between healthy human individuals. CD8 cells classed as naive were CD45RO-negative and positively selected for CCR7, excluding terminally differentiated effector memory CD45RA+ cells. Assay used: immunoSEQ multiplex PCR; TCRdb lists only in-frame clones, some missing. The sample holds roughly 2,000,000 clones, 93% seen once. The sequenced sample consisted of naive CD8+ T cells from PBMCs. The receptor source for this set is a man aged 18 to 30 in good health. Some clones in this sample may be carry-over from other donors' samples.

As DNA, the CDR3 is TGTGCCAGCAGCTTAACTAGTTATCTCGCGAGGGAGCAGTTCTTC. This sequence encodes CASSLTSYLAREQFF. The chain carries TRBV7-9 and TRBJ2-1; D may be TRBD2 (5 bases). V lost 2 bases and J 10 bases, leaving 18 bases between the germline ends. Germline V gives CDR1 SEHNR, CDR2 FQNEAQ (reference sequence). The CDR3 runs 15 residues.

This chain uses TRBV28 with TRBJ1-1; 9 positions match TRBD1. Germline V lookup: CDR1 MDHEN, CDR2 SYDVKM. CDR3 length equals 16 residues. Losses at the gene ends were 2 bases for V and 4 bases for J; bases not matched to a gene: 8. The CDR3 is CASSLPPGQGGTEAFF. CDR3 nucleotide sequence: TGTGCCAGCAGTTTACCTCCGGGACAGGGAGGCACTGAAGCTTTCTTT.

V gene TRBV9 combines with J gene TRBJ2-1; 11 bases fit TRBD2. The J segment lost 7 bases and the V segment lost 4 bases, leaving 7 bases of the junction unmatched. The CDR3 consists of 15 residues. Germline V gene data show CDR1 as SGDLS and CDR2 as YYNGEE. The CDR3 DNA is TGTGCCAGCAGCCCCCTAGCGGGGGGATGGAATGAGCAGTTCTTC. Translated: CASSPLAGGWNEQFF.

This chain connects TRBV7-9 to TRBJ2-2; TRBD1 or TRBD2 may be the D gene (5 bases each). Trimming removed 6 bases at V and 7 bases at J, with 24 bases between. The germline V gene encodes CDR1 SEHNR and CDR2 FQNEAQ (reference sequence). CDR3 length: 17 residues. The CDR3 region has the DNA TGTGCCAGCAGTCCTGCCCCGGTCCGGGGACCGGTCGGGGAGCTGTTTTTT. Amino acids: CASSPAPVRGPVGELFF. Full variable domain (rest looked up from reference TRBV7-9 and TRBJ2-2): DTGVSQNPRHKITKRGQNVTFRCDPISEHNRLYWYRQTLGQGPEFLTYFQNEAQLEKSRLLSDRFSAERPKGSFSTLEIQRTEQGDSAMYLCASSPAPVRGPVGELFFGEGSRLTVL.